This T cell receptor (beta chain) was profiled in a study of blood T cell repertoires in COVID-19. Study-level background: Acute and convalescent COVID-19 specimens originated in the United States, Italy and Spain. The analysed material was cDNA or gDNA that came from T cells, B-cell-depleted T cells, or PBMCs.

Germline V gives CDR1 MDHEN, CDR2 SYDVKM. Trimming took 11 bases from V and 5 from J, leaving 15 bases between them. The CDR3 covers 12 residues. This clone was picked up one time. Clones were sequenced by immunoSEQ multiplex PCR, and TCRdb holds only the in-frame ones, with some missing. The sample comprises hundreds of thousands of clones, about four fifths of which are singletons, and 9.4% rests with the top ten. The chain uses TRBV28 and TRBJ2-5; possible D gene TRBD2, 7 bases. The source of this sequence is a woman in her fifties or sixties who had recovered from COVID-19. Material: peripheral blood. The DNA for the CDR3 is TGTGCCGGGGGGGCCGCGGGGGAGACCCAGTACTTC. Translating it yields CAGGAAGETQYF.